What follows is one T cell receptor (beta chain) and its context. Its specificity is not known. The entry originates in a study of immune evolution from preneoplasia to lung adenocarcinoma. Whole-study findings and limits: Normal lung had highest clonality; later lesions appeared denser, more diverse. KRAS-mutant nodules had the highest T cell clonality.

Histologic diagnosis was independently verified by two lung pathologists. Profiled with immunoSEQ multiplex PCR; TCRdb holds only in-frame clones, not every one. The sample has around 39,000 clones, 65% to 75% seen once. The CDR3 contains 14 residues. Germline lookup yields CDR1 SNHLY and CDR2 FYNNEI. Trimming cost V 5 bases and J 4 bases, with 12 bases left between them. The chain joins TRBV2 to TRBJ1-5; no reliable D call. This clonotype was sampled from a person in their sixties or seventies with lung adenocarcinoma. Sequenced sample: FFPE invasive lung adenocarcinoma tissue. The CDR3 DNA sequence: TGTGCCAGCAGTCGGGTAATAGCAAATCAGCCCCAGCATTTT. The encoded protein is CASSRVIANQPQHF.